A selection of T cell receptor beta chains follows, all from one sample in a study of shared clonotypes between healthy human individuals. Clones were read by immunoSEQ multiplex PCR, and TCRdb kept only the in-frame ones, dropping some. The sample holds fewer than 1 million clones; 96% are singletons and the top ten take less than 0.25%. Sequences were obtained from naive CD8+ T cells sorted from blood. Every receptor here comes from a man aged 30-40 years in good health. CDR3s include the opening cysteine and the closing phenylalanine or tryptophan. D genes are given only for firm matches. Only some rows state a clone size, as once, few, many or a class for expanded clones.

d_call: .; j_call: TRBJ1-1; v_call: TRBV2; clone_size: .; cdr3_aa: CASITPGRTEAFF; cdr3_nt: TGTGCCAGCATTACCCCAGGGAGGACTGAAGCTTTCTTT
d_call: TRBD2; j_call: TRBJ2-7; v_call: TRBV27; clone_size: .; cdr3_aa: CASSTHSGSFYEQYF; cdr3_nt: TGTGCCAGCAGTACCCATAGCGGGAGCTTCTACGAGCAGTACTTC
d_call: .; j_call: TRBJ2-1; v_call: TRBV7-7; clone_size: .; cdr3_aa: CASSPGGAPHNEQFF; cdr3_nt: TGTGCTAGCAGCCCAGGAGGGGCCCCGCACAATGAGCAGTTCTTC
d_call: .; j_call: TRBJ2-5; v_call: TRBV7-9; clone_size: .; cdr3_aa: CASSLGQITMEETQYF; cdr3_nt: TGTGCCAGCAGCTTAGGGCAGATAACAATGGAAGAGACCCAGTACTTC
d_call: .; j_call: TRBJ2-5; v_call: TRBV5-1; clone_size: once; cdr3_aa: CASSSSQQETQYF; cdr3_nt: TGCGCCAGCAGCTCGAGTCAGCAAGAGACCCAGTACTTC
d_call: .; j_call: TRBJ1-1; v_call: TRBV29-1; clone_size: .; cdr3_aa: CSVERGVGAEAFF; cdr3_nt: TGCAGCGTTGAGCGAGGGGTGGGGGCTGAAGCTTTCTTT
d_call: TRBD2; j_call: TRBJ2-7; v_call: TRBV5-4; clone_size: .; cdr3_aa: CASRPGTSGPYEQYF; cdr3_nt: TGTGCCAGCAGGCCAGGGACTAGCGGCCCCTACGAGCAGTACTTC
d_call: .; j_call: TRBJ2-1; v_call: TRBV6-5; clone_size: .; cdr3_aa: CASSYGRLEYNEQFF; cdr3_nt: TGTGCCAGCAGTTACGGGCGACTCGAGTACAATGAGCAGTTCTTC
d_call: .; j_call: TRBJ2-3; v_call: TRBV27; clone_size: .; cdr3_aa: CASSAQGGAQYF; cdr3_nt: TGTGCCAGCAGTGCGCAGGGAGGTGCGCAGTATTTT
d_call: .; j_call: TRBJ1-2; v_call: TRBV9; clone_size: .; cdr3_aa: CASGAPGDGYTF; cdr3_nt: TGTGCCTCCGGGGCACCAGGGGATGGCTACACCTTC
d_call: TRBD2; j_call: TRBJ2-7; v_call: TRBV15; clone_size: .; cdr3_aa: CATSSDGRAADEQYF; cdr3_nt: TGTGCCACCAGCAGCGACGGGAGGGCCGCAGATGAGCAGTACTTC
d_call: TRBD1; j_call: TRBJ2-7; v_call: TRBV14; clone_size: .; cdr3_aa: CASSHPSAGTGDYEQYF; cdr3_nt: TGTGCCAGCAGCCACCCCTCCGCCGGGACAGGGGACTACGAGCAGTACTTC
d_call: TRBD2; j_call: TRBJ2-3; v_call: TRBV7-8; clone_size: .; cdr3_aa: CASSLLAGEDTQYF; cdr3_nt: TGTGCCAGCAGCTTACTAGCGGGAGAAGATACGCAGTATTTT
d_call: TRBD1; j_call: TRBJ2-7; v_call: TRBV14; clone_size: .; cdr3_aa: CASRLQGDHEQYF; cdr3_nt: TGTGCCAGCAGGCTCCAGGGGGACCACGAGCAGTACTTC
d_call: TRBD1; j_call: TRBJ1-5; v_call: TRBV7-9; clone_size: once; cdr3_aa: CASSDESGGAEQPQHF; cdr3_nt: TGTGCCAGCAGCGACGAATCAGGGGGCGCCGAGCAGCCCCAGCATTTT
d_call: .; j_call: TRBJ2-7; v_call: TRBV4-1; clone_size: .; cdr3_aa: CASSGGRGEREQYF; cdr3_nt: TGCGCCAGCAGCGGAGGCCGTGGGGAACGAGAGCAGTACTTC
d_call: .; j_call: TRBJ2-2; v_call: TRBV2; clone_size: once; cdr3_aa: CARRKSDRSAGELFF; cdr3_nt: TGTGCCAGGAGGAAATCCGACAGGTCGGCCGGGGAGCTGTTTTTT
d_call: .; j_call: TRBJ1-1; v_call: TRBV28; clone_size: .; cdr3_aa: CASRPTPGRPYDEAFF; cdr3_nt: TGTGCCAGCAGACCAACCCCCGGACGCCCGTACGATGAAGCTTTCTTT
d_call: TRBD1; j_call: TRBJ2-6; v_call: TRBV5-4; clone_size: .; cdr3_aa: CASSQPGQTSGANVLTF; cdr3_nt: TGTGCCAGCAGCCAACCGGGACAGACCTCTGGGGCCAACGTCCTGACTTTC
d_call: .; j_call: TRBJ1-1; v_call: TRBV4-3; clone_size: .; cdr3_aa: CASSPPAFGNAEAFF; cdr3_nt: TGCGCCAGCAGCCCTCCGGCCTTTGGGAACGCTGAAGCTTTCTTT
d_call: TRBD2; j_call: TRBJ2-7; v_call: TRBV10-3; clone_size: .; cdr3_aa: CAISESIGRAGEQYF; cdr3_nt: TGTGCCATCAGTGAGTCGATCGGGAGGGCCGGCGAGCAGTACTTC
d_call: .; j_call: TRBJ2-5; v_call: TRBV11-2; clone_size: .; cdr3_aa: CASSTWTVQETQYF; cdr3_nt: TGTGCCAGCAGCACCTGGACAGTACAAGAGACCCAGTACTTC
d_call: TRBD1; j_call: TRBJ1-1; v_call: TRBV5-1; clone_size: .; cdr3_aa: CASRHGYRGLMNTEAFF; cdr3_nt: TGCGCCAGCAGGCACGGTTACAGGGGGCTTATGAACACTGAAGCTTTCTTT
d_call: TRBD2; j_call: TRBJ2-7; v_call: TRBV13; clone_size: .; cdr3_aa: CASRDGSGTGEQYF; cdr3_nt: TGTGCCAGCAGGGATGGTAGCGGGACGGGCGAGCAGTACTTC
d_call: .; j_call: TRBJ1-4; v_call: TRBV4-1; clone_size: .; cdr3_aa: CARNRGESEKLFF; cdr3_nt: TGCGCCAGGAATAGGGGGGAGAGTGAAAAACTGTTTTTT
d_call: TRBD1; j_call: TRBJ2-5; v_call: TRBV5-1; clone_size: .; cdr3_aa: CASSLHRGGETQYF; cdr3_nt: TGCGCCAGCAGCCTACACAGGGGTGGCGAGACCCAGTACTTC
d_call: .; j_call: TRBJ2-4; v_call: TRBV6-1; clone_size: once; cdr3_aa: CASSELSPIAKNIQYF; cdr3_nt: TGTGCCAGCAGTGAACTTAGTCCCATAGCCAAAAACATTCAGTACTTC
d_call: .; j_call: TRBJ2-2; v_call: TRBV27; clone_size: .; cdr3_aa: CASMGQNTGELFF; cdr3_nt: TGTGCCAGCATGGGGCAGAACACCGGGGAGCTGTTTTTT
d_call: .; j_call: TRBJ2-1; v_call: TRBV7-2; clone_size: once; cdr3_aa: CASSLALGLLLSEEQFF; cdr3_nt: TGTGCCAGCAGCTTAGCGCTAGGCTTGCTCCTATCTGAGGAGCAGTTCTTC
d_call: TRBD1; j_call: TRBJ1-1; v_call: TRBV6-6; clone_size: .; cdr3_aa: CASSYSMDRGTEAFF; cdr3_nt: TGTGCCAGCAGTTACTCGATGGACAGGGGCACTGAAGCTTTCTTT
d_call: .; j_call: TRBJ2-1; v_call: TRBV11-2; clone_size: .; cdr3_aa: CASSLDNRDNEQFF; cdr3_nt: TGTGCCAGCAGCTTAGATAATCGGGACAATGAGCAGTTCTTC
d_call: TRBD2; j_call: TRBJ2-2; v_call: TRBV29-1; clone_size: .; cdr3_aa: CSVVLTGTSGRDITGELFF; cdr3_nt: TGCAGCGTTGTCCTAACCGGGACTAGCGGGAGGGATATTACCGGGGAGCTGTTTTTT
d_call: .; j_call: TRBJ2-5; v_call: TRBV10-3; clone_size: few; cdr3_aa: CAISESRGTTGVGQETQYF; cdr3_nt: TGTGCCATCAGTGAGTCACGGGGAACGACGGGAGTTGGACAAGAGACCCAGTACTTC
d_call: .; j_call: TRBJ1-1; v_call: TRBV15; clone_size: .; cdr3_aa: CATSTGTNTEAFF; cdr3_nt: TGTGCCACCAGCACGGGCACTAACACTGAAGCTTTCTTT
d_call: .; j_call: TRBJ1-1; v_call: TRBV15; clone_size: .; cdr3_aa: CATSRDSPAALNTEAFF; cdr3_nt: TGTGCCACCAGCAGAGATAGTCCAGCGGCACTGAACACTGAAGCTTTCTTT
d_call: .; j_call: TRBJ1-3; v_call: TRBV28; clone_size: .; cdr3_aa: CASSLQGPGNTIYF; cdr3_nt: TGTGCCAGCAGCCTACAGGGTCCTGGAAACACCATATATTTT
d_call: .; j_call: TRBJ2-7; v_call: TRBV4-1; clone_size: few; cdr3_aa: CASSQGPGAGEAYEQYF; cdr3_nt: TGCGCCAGCAGCCAGGGACCTGGGGCAGGGGAGGCTTACGAGCAGTACTTC
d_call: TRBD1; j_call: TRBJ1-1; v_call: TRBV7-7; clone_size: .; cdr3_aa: CASSLEGGPEAFF; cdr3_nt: TGTGCCAGCAGCTTAGAAGGGGGCCCTGAAGCTTTCTTT
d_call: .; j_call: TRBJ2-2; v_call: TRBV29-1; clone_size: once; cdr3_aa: CSVLLANTGELFF; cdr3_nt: TGCAGCGTCCTGCTAGCGAACACCGGGGAGCTGTTTTTT
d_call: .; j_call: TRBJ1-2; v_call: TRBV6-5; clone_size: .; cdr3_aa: CASSYSGINYGYTF; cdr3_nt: TGTGCCAGCAGTTATTCCGGGATTAACTATGGCTACACCTTC
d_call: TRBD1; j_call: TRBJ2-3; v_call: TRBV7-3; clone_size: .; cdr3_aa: CASSSGQGTDTQYF; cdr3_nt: TGTGCCAGCAGCTCGGGACAGGGGACAGATACGCAGTATTTT
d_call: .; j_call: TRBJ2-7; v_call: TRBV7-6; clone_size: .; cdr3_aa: CASSVRGGEHEQYF; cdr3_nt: TGTGCCAGCAGCGTGAGAGGGGGGGAACACGAGCAGTACTTC
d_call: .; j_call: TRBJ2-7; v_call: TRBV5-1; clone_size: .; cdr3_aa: CASSLLSGGEQYF; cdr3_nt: TGCGCCAGCAGCTTGCTGTCGGGCGGCGAGCAGTACTTC
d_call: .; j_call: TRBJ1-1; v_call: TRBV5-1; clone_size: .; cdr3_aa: CASSWGEGGNTEAFF; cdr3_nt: TGCGCCAGCAGCTGGGGAGAAGGCGGGAACACTGAAGCTTTCTTT
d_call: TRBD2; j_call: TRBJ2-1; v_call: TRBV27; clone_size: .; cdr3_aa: CASSLASGTSGHEQFF; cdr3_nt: TGTGCCAGCAGTTTGGCCTCCGGGACTAGCGGGCATGAGCAGTTCTTC
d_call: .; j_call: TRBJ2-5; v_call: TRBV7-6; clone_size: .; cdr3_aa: CASSLERVGETQYF; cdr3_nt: TGTGCCAGCAGCTTAGAAAGGGTAGGGGAGACCCAGTACTTC
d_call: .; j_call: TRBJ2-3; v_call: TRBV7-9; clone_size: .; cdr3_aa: CASTTLEAITSTDTQYF; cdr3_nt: TGTGCCAGCACCACCCTGGAGGCAATCACTAGCACAGATACGCAGTATTTT
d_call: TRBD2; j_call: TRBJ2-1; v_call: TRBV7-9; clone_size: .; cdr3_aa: CASSPTSGSNNEQFF; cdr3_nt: TGTGCCAGCAGTCCAACTAGCGGGAGTAACAATGAGCAGTTCTTC
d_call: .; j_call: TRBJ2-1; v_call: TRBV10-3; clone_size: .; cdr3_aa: CAISEVEHNEQFF; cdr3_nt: TGTGCCATCAGTGAGGTGGAACACAATGAGCAGTTCTTC
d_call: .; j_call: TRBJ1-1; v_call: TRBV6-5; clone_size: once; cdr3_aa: CAATEAFF; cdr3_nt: TGTGCTGCCACTGAAGCTTTCTTT
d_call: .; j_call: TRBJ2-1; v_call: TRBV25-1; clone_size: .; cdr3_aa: CASSEPRYNEQFF; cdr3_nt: TGTGCCAGCAGTGAACCCCGGTACAATGAGCAGTTCTTC
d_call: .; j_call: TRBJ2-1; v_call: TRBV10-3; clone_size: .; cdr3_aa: CAISDRHWGEVDEQFF; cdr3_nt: TGTGCCATCAGTGACCGGCACTGGGGGGAGGTGGATGAGCAGTTCTTC
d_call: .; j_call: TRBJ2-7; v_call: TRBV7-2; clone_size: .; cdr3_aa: CASSLAAGAYSYEQYF; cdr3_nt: TGTGCCAGCAGCTTAGCAGCCGGGGCGTACTCCTACGAGCAGTACTTC
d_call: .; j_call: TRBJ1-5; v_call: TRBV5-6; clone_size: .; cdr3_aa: CASSLQGSNQPQHF; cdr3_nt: TGTGCCAGCAGCTTGCAGGGTAGCAATCAGCCCCAGCATTTT
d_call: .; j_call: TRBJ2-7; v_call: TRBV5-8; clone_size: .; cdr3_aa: CASAGLHYEQYF; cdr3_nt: TGTGCCAGCGCCGGACTCCACTACGAGCAGTACTTC
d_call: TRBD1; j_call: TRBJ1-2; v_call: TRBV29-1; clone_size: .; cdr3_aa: CSVVGQALANYGYTF; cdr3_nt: TGCAGCGTCGTGGGACAGGCCCTGGCTAACTATGGCTACACCTTC
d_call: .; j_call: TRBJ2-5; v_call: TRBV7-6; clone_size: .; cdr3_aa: CASSLVGIETQYF; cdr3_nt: TGTGCCAGCAGCTTAGTCGGGATAGAGACCCAGTACTTC
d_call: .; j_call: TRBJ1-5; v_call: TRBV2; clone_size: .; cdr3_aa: CASTLWGGLGNQPQHF; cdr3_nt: TGTGCCAGCACCCTATGGGGGGGGCTGGGCAATCAGCCCCAGCATTTT
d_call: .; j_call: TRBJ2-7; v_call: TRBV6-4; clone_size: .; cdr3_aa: CASSPRPFYEQYF; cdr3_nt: TGTGCCAGCAGTCCCAGACCCTTCTACGAGCAGTACTTC
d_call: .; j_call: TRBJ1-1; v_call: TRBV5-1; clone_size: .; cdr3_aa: CASSFTRPMNTEAFF; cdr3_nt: TGCGCCAGCAGCTTCACCAGACCGATGAACACTGAAGCTTTCTTT